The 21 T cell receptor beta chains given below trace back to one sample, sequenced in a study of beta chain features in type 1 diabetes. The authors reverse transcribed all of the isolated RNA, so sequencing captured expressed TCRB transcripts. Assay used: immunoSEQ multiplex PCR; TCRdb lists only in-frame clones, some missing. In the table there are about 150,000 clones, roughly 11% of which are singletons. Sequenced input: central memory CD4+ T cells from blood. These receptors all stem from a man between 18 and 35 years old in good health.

The CDR3 spells CASSSILRGGASGANVLTF. The CDR3 bases are TGTGCCAGCAGCTCCATCCTACGCGGGGGGGCCTCTGGGGCCAACGTCCTGACTTTC. The chain carries TRBV7-2 and TRBJ2-6; TRBD2 aligns across 9 bases. The CDR3 is 19 residues long. V gave up 4 bases and J gave up 0 bases; unmatched junction bases: 10. Germline V gene lookup returns CDR1 SGHTA and CDR2 FQGNSA.

The CDR3 region is CASSTGDRIAKNIQYF. The CDR3 DNA reads as TGTGCCAGCAGCACAGGAGACCGTATAGCCAAAAACATTCAGTACTTC. J is TRBJ2-4 and V is TRBV5-4; weak D call: TRBD1 (5 bases). Germline assignment: CDR1 SGHNT and CDR2 YYREEE (reference sequence). V gave up 4 bases and J gave up 0 bases, with 14 bases separating them. This CDR3 has 16 amino acids. The whole variable domain, remainder taken from reference TRBV5-4 and TRBJ2-4, is ETGVTQSPTHLIKTRGQQVTLRCSSQSGHNTVSWYQQALGQGPQFIFQYYREEENGRGNFPPRFSGLQFPNYSSELNVNALELDDSALYLCASSTGDRIAKNIQYFGAGTRLSVL.

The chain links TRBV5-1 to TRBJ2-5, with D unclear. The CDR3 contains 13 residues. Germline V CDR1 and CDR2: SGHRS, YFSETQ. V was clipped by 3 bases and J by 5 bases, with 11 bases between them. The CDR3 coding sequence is TGCGCCAGCAGCTCAAGTAGTTCGGAGACCCAGTACTTC. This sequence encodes CASSSSSSETQYF.

CDR3 amino acids: CASSQGQNYGYTF. CDR3 DNA: TGTGCCAGCTCACAAGGACAGAACTATGGCTACACCTTC. The V call is TRBV18, the J call TRBJ1-2; the D gene is possibly TRBD1 (6 bases). V was clipped by 4 bases and J by 2 bases, with 8 bases between them. Germline CDR1 KGHSH, CDR2 LQKENI. The CDR3 length is 13 residues.

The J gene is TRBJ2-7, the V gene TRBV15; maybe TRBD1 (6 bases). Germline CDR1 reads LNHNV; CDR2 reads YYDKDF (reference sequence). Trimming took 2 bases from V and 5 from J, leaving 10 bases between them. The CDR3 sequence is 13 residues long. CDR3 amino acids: CATSRSTGNEQYF. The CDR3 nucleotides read TGTGCCACCAGCAGAAGCACAGGGAACGAGCAGTACTTC.

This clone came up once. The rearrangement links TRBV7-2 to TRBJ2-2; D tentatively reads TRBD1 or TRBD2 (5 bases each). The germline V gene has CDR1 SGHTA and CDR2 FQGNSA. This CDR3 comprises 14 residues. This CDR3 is CAGTDLANTGELFF. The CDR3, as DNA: TGTGCAGGGACGGACCTTGCGAACACCGGGGAGCTGTTTTTT. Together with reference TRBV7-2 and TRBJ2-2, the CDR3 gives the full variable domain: GAGVSQSPSNKVTEKGKDVELRCDPISGHTALYWYRQSLGQGLEFLIYFQGNSAPDKSGLPSDRFSAERTGGSVSTLTIQRTQQEDSAVYLCAGTDLANTGELFFGEGSRLTVL.

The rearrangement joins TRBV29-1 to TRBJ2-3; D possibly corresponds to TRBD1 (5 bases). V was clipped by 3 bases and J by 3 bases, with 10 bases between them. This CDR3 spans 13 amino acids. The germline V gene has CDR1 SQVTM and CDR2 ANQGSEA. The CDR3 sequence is CSVDVGLTDTQYF. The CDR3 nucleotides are TGCAGCGTTGACGTGGGGCTAACAGATACGCAGTATTTT.

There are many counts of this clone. This CDR3 is CASRPQGRESTEAFF. The CDR3, as DNA: TGTGCCAGCAGGCCACAGGGTCGAGAGAGCACTGAAGCTTTCTTT. V and J are TRBV25-1 and TRBJ1-1; TRBD1 might be the D (6 bases). Germline V gene lookup returns CDR1 MGHDK and CDR2 SYGVNS. The CDR3 runs to 15 residues. V lost 6 bases and J 4 bases, leaving 18 bases between the germline ends.

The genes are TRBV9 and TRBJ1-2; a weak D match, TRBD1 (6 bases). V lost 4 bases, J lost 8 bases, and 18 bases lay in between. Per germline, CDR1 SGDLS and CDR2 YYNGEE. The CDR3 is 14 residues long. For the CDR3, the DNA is TGTGCCAGCAGCTTAGCCGTTACAGGGAGCGGCTACACCTTC. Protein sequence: CASSLAVTGSGYTF.

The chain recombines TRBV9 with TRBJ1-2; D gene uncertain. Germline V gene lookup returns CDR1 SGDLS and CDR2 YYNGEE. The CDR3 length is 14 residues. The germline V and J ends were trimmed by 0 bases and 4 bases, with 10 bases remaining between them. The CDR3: CASSVEERLYGYTF. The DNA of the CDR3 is TGTGCCAGCAGCGTAGAGGAGCGGCTCTATGGCTACACCTTC.

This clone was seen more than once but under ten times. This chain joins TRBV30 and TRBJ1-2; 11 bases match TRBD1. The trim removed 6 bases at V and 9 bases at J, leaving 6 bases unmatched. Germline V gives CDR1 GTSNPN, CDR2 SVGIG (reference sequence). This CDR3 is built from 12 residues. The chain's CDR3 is CACRTGGWRYTF. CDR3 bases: TGTGCCTGCCGGACAGGGGGCTGGCGCTACACCTTC. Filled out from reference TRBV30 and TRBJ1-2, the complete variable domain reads SQTIHQWPATLVQPVGSPLSLECTVEGTSNPNLYWYRQAAGRGLQLLFYSVGIGQISSEVPQNLSASRPQDRQFILSSKKLLLSDSGFYLCACRTGGWRYTFGSGTRLTVV.

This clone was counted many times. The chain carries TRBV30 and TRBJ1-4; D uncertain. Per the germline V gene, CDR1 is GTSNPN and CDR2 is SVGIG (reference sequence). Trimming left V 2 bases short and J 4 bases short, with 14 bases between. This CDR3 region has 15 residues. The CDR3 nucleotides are TGTGCCTGGAGTCGACCCTCCGTAGTTAATGAAAAACTGTTTTTT. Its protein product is CAWSRPSVVNEKLFF.

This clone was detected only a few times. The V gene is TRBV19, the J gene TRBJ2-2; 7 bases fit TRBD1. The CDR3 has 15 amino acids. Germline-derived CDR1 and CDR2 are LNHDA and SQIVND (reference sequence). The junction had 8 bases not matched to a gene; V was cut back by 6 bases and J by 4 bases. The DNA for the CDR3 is TGTGCCAGTAGGCCCCCGGGACAGTTCACCGGGGAGCTGTTTTTT. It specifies CASRPPGQFTGELFF.

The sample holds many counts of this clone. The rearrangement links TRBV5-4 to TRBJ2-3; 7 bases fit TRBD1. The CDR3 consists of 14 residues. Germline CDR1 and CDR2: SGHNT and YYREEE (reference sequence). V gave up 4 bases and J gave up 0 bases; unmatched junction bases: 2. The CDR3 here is CASSTDRSTDTQYF. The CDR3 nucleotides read TGTGCCAGCAGCACGGACAGGAGCACAGATACGCAGTATTTT.

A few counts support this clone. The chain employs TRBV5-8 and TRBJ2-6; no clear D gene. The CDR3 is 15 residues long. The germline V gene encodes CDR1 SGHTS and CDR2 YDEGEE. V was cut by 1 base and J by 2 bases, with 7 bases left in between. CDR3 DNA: TGTGCCAGCAGCTTGTGGGTCGCTGGGGCCAACGTCCTGACTTTC. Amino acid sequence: CASSLWVAGANVLTF.

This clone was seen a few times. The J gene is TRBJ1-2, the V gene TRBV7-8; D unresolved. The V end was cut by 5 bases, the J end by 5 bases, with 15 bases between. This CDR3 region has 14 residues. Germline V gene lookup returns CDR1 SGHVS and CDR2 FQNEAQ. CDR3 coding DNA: TGTGCCAGCAGCCCCTGGACTGACTTGTATGGCTACACCTTC. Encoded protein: CASSPWTDLYGYTF. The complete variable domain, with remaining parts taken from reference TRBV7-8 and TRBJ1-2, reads GAGVSQSPRYKVAKRGQDVALRCDPISGHVSLFWYQQALGQGPEFLTYFQNEAQLDKSGLPSDRFFAERPEGSVSTLKIQRTQQEDSAVYLCASSPWTDLYGYTFGSGTRLTVV.

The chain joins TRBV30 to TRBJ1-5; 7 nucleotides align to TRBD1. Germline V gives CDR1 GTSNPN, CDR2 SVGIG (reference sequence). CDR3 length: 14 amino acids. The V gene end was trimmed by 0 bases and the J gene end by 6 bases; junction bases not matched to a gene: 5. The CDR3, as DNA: TGTGCCTGGAGTGTACTGGAGGGGGCTCAGCCCCAGCATTTT. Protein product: CAWSVLEGAQPQHF.

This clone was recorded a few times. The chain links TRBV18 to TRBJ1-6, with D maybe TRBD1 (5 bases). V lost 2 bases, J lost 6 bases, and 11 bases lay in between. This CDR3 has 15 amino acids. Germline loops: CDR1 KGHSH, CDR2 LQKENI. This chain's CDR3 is CASSPGGDGNSPLHF. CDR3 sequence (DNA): TGTGCCAGCTCACCAGGAGGGGACGGTAATTCACCCCTCCACTTT. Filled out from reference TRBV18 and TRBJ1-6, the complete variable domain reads NAGVMQNPRHLVRRRGQEARLRCSPMKGHSHVYWYRQLPEEGLKFMVYLQKENIIDESGMPKERFSAEFPKEGPSILRIQQVVRGDSAAYFCASSPGGDGNSPLHFGNGTRLTVT.

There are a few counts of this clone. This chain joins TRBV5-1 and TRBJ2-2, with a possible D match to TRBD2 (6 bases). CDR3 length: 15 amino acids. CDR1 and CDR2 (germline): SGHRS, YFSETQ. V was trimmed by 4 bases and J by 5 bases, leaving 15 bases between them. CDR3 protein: CASSLDTGTTGELFF. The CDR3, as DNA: TGCGCCAGCAGCCTTGATACCGGGACTACCGGGGAGCTGTTTTTT. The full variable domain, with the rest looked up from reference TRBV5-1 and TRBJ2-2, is KAGVTQTPRYLIKTRGQQVTLSCSPISGHRSVSWYQQTPGQGLQFLFEYFSETQRNKGNFPGRFSGRQFSNSRSEMNVSTLELGDSALYLCASSLDTGTTGELFFGEGSRLTVL.

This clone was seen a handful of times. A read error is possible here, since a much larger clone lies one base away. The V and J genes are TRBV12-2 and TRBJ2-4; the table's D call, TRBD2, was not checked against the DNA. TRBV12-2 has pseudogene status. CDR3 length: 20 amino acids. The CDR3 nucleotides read TGTGCAAGGCGCCCTAGGGCGGTAGCGGGAGATGTGGGAGCCAAAAACATTCAGTACTTC. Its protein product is CARRPRAVAGDVGAKNIQYF.

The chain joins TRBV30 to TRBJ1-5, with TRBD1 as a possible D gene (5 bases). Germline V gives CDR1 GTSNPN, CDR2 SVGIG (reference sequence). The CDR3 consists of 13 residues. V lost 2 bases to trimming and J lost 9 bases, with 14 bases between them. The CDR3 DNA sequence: TGTGCCTGGAGTCGGGACCGCCAAGGGCCCCAGCATTTT. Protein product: CAWSRDRQGPQHF.